This T cell receptor beta chain derives from a study of blood T cell repertoires in COVID-19. Study-wide background: Italy, Spain and the United States were the sources of the convalescent and acute COVID-19 samples. The analysed material was cDNA or gDNA that came from T cells, B-cell-depleted T cells, or PBMCs.

This CDR3 region has 12 residues. Germline V gene data show CDR1 as MNHEY and CDR2 as SVGAGI. The V and J ends lost 8 bases and 4 bases respectively, with 6 bases between them. Some clones are missing from TCRdb's copy, which holds only in-frame ones; the method was immunoSEQ multiplex PCR. The sample carries under 250,000 clones, about 83% recorded once. This clone has a handful of counts. This clonotype was obtained from a human donor in a cohort sampled during active COVID-19. Sequencing was performed on peripheral blood. The chain links TRBV6-5 to TRBJ1-6; maybe TRBD1 (6 bases). The DNA of the CDR3 is TGTGCCAGCGGGACATATAATTCACCCCTCCACTTT. Its translation is CASGTYNSPLHF.